This TCR beta chain was sequenced in a study of CD8 T cells in Susac syndrome. Reverse transcription of roughly 0.5 to 1 ug RNA was carried out with random hexamers. TCR beta CDR3 was amplified by immunoSEQ multiplex PCR. This amplification extended across 54 Vbeta and 13 Jbeta segments. TCRdb reprocessed the immunoSEQ multiplex PCR reads via MiXCR and lists one record per CDR3 protein. The sample yields more than 150,000 distinct CDR3 sequences, around 96% seen once. CD8+ and CD4+ blood T cells underwent TCR beta sequencing. All included Susac syndrome patients satisfied recently defined diagnostic criteria for definite or probable disease. The V gene lost 6 bases and the J gene lost 4 bases, with 12 bases spanning the gap. Germline-derived CDR1 and CDR2 are SNHLY and FYNNEI. The CDR3 has 13 residues.

The TCR comes from a human donor with Susac syndrome. The chain links TRBV2 to TRBJ1-2; D is perhaps TRBD1 (6 bases). The sequencing input was CD4+ T cells from PBMCs. CDR3 in amino acids: CASSGQIRYGYTF. In nucleotides, the CDR3 is TGTGCCAGCAGCGGACAGATTCGCTATGGCTACACCTTC.